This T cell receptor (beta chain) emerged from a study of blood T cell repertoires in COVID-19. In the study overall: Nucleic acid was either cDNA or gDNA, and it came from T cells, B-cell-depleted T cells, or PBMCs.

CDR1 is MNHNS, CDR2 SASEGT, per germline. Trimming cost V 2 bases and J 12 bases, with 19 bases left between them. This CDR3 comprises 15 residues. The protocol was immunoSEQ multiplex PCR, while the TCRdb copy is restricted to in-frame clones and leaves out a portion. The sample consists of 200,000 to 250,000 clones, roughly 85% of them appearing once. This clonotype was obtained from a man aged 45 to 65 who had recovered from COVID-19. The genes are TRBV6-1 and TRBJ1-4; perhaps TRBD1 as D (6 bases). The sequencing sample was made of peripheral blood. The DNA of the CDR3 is TGTGCCAGCAGTGAAATGGACAGACCCCGCAAGGAACTGTTTTTT. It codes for CASSEMDRPRKELFF.